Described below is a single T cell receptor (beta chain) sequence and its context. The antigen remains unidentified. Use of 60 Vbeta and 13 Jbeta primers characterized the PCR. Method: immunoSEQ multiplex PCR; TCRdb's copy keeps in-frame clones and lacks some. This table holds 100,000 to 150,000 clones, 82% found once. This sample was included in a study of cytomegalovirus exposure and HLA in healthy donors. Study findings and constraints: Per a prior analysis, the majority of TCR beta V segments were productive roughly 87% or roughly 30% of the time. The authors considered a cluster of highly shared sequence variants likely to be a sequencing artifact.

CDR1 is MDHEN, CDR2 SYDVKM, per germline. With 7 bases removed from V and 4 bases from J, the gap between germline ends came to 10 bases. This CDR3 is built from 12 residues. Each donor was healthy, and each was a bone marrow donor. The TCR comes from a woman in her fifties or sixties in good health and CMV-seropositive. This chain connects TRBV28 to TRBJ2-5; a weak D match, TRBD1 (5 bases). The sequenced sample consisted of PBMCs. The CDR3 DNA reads TGTGCCAGCAAAGGCAGGGTAGAGACCCAGTACTTC. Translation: CASKGRVETQYF.